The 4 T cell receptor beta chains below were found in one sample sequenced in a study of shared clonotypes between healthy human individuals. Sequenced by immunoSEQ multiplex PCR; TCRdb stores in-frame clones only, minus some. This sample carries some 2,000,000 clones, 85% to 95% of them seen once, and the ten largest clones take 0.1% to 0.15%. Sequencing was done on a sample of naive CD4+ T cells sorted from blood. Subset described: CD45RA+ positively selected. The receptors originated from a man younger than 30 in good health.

CDR3 sequence (DNA): TGTGCCACCGCACGCGGGTCCTCTGGAAACACCATATATTTT. This gives the protein CATARGSSGNTIYF. The rearrangement uses TRBV10-3 and TRBJ1-3; unclear D gene. The CDR3 has 14 residues. V was trimmed by 10 bases and J by 0 bases, leaving 13 bases between them. Germline V gene lookup returns CDR1 ENHRY and CDR2 SYGVKD.

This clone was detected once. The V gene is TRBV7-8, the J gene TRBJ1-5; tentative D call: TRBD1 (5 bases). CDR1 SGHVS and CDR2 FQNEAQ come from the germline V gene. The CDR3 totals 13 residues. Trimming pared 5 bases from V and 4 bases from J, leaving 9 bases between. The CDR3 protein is CASSLPGNQPQHF. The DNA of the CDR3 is TGTGCCAGCAGCCTCCCAGGGAATCAGCCCCAGCATTTT.

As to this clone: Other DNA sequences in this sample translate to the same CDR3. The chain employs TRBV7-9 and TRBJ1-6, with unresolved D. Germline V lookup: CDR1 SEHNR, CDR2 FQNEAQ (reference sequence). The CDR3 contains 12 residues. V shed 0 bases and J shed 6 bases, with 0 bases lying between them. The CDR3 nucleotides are TGTGCCAGCAGCTTAGCTAATTCACCCCTCCACTTT. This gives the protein CASSLANSPLHF.

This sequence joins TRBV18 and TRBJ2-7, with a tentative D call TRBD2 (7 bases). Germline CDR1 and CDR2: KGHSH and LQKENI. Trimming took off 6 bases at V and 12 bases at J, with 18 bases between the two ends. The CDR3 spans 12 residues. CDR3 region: CASSLDGGHLYF. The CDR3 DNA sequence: TGTGCCAGCTCCCTCGACGGGGGGCATCTGTACTTC.